Here is one TCR beta chain with its context. As yet, its antigen is unknown. Other nucleotide sequences in the sample specify the same CDR3. Here immunoSEQ multiplex PCR was the method, and the copy in TCRdb shows in-frame clones only, minus some. This sample has under 2,000,000 clones; less than 95% occur once, and the top ten carry 1.2%. The CDR3 loop spans 15 amino acids. Germline V lookup: CDR1 SGHRS, CDR2 YFSETQ. V was trimmed by 0 bases and J by 1 base, leaving 10 bases between them. This record belongs to a study of shared clonotypes between healthy human individuals. Study-wide results and limits: A handful of donors shared 5% to 5.5% of their naive CD4 clonotypes.

Terminally differentiated effector memory CD45RA+ cells were left out of the naive CD8 fraction, which was CD45RO-negative and positively selected for CCR7. The donors, all of them Caucasian adults, lived in Nashville, Tennessee. The sequencing sample was made of naive CD8+ T cells sorted from blood. This clonotype was sampled from a man aged 18 to 29 in good health. The chain carries TRBV5-1 and TRBJ2-5, with a possible D match to TRBD2 (5 bases). CDR3 DNA: TGCGCCAGCAGCTTGGTCCCCGGGGTCCAAGAGACCCAGTACTTC. Encoded protein: CASSLVPGVQETQYF.